Listed below are T cell receptor beta chains from one sample, sequenced in a study of T cell repertoires in cytomegalovirus infection. These TCRs are of unknown antigen specificity. TCRdb used MiXCR to reprocess the reads, holding one entry per CDR3 protein. The table records about 830,000 distinct CDR3 sequences, over 25% of them present only once. The specimen was cultured CD8+ T cells from PBMCs, collected from culture after CMV antigen stimulation. The source of these receptors is a human donor in good health (CMV status not recorded). Some clones in this sample may be carry-over from other donors' samples. Both conserved end residues are part of each CDR3. Fields, in order: V gene, D gene, clone size, J gene, CDR3 protein, CDR3 DNA. The D gene is left open where the match is weak. Clone size is not always given. Where it is, it says once, few, many or a class for expanded clones.

>TRBV19|TRBD1|few|TRBJ1-1
CASRTTGAGTEAFF
TGTGCCAGTAGAACGACAGGGGCCGGGACTGAAGCTTTCTTT
>TRBV4-1|TRBD1|once|TRBJ2-7
CASSQVQGALGEQYF
TGCGCCAGCAGCCAAGTACAGGGGGCTTTGGGAGAGCAGTACTTC
>TRBV5-4|.|.|TRBJ2-1
CASSGRGHQFF
TGTGCCAGCAGCGGCCGGGGACACCAGTTCTTC
>TRBV7-4|.|few|TRBJ1-2
CASSLMGNGYTF
TGTGCCAGCAGCCTGATGGGGAATGGCTACACCTTC
>TRBV7-9|TRBD1|few|TRBJ2-2
CASSFPGQGTGELFF
TGTGCCAGCAGCTTTCCGGGACAGGGGACCGGGGAGCTGTTTTTT
>TRBV29-1|TRBD1|few|TRBJ2-3
CSVEGLRETGGTGTQYF
TGCAGCGTTGAAGGTTTGCGGGAGACAGGGGGTACCGGTACGCAGTATTTT
>TRBV10-3|TRBD2|.|TRBJ2-2
CAVPGTSAGGELFF
TGTGCCGTCCCCGGGACTAGCGCGGGCGGGGAGCTGTTTTTT
>TRBV12-3/TRBV12-4|.|few|TRBJ2-1
CAIILEYNEQFF
TGTGCCATCATCCTAGAGTACAATGAGCAGTTCTTC
>TRBV20-1|TRBD1|few|TRBJ2-2
CSARTGNGELFF
TGCAGTGCCAGGACAGGGAACGGGGAGCTGTTTTTT
>TRBV12-3/TRBV12-4|.|.|TRBJ2-3
CASSPTFSTDTQYF
TGTGCCAGCAGTCCCACGTTCAGCACAGATACGCAGTATTTT
>TRBV28|.|.|TRBJ2-6
CASSYRVLGPISGANVLTF
TGTGCCAGCAGTTACAGGGTACTTGGCCCCATATCTGGGGCCAACGTCCTGACTTTC
>TRBV27|.|.|TRBJ2-5
CASSPPAATQETQYF
TGTGCCAGCAGCCCCCCCGCGGCCACTCAAGAGACCCAGTACTTC
>TRBV7-6|.|.|TRBJ2-1
CANRRVKGGTDAYNEQFF
TGTGCCAACAGACGAGTCAAAGGGGGGACGGATGCCTACAATGAGCAGTTCTTC
>TRBV27|TRBD2|many|TRBJ2-1
CASSLGTRNEQFF
TGTGCCAGCAGTTTAGGGACTAGAAATGAGCAGTTCTTC
>TRBV4-1|.|.|TRBJ2-2
CANSQRGTGELFF
TGCGCCAACAGTCAAAGGGGGACCGGGGAGCTGTTTTTT
>TRBV12-3/TRBV12-4|.|.|TRBJ1-2
CASSFLAVNYGYTF
TGTGCCAGCAGTTTCCTTGCGGTAAACTATGGCTACACCTTC
>TRBV5-4|.|.|TRBJ2-1
CASRNYYRVDEQFF
TGTGCCAGCAGAAACTACTACAGGGTCGATGAGCAGTTCTTC
>TRBV7-9|TRBD2|few|TRBJ2-1
CASSLGTSGGSNEQFF
TGTGCCAGCAGCTTAGGAACTAGCGGGGGGAGTAATGAGCAGTTCTTC
>TRBV6-8|TRBD1|.|TRBJ1-3
CASSIGTGPGNTIYF
TGTGCCAGCAGTATCGGGACAGGGCCTGGAAACACCATATATTTT
>TRBV7-3|TRBD2|.|TRBJ2-6
CASSFPGLAGFSGANVPTF
TGTGCCAGCAGTTTTCCCGGGCTAGCGGGGTTCTCTGGGGCCAACGTCCCGACTTTC
>TRBV12-3/TRBV12-4|.|many|TRBJ1-3
CASSPTPRVSGNTIYF
TGTGCCAGCAGCCCCACCCCCAGGGTATCTGGAAACACCATATATTTT
>TRBV6-2/TRBV6-3|.|.|TRBJ1-6
CASSSWGDDSPLHF
TGTGCCAGCAGTTCATGGGGTGACGATTCACCCCTCCACTTT
>TRBV27|.|few|TRBJ2-1
CATRSSYNEQFF
TGTGCCACCAGAAGTTCCTACAATGAGCAGTTCTTC
>TRBV14|.|.|TRBJ2-1
CASSQWKNNEQFF
TGTGCCAGCAGCCAATGGAAAAACAATGAGCAGTTCTTC
>TRBV7-9|.|few|TRBJ1-4
CASSPPGGPLNAPFF
TGTGCCAGCAGCCCCCCCGGGGGGCCGTTAAATGCCCCGTTTTTT
>TRBV19|TRBD1|few|TRBJ1-1
CASRQGKNTEAFF
TGTGCCAGTCGACAGGGGAAGAACACTGAAGCTTTCTTT
>TRBV4-2|.|.|TRBJ1-1
CASSQGNRNTEAFF
TGTGCCAGCAGCCAAGGGAACAGAAACACTGAAGCTTTCTTT
>TRBV6-5|TRBD2|once|TRBJ2-2
CASRPGGGSTGELFF
TGTGCCAGCAGGCCTGGGGGGGGGTCCACCGGGGAGCTGTTTTTT
>TRBV7-9|.|.|TRBJ2-7
CASSPVPGPQVF
TGTGCCAGCAGCCCGGTCCCCGGGCCACAGGTTTTC
>TRBV11-3|TRBD1|.|TRBJ2-2
CASSLDRGSGELFF
TGTGCCAGCAGTTTGGACAGGGGATCCGGGGAGCTGTTTTTT
>TRBV7-3|.|.|TRBJ2-5
CASSRGQTETQYF
TGTGCCAGCAGCCGAGGACAGACAGAGACCCAGTACTTC
>TRBV14|.|few|TRBJ2-1
CASSQDGDKFNEQFF
TGTGCCAGCAGCCAAGATGGGGACAAGTTCAATGAGCAGTTCTTC
>TRBV5-4|TRBD1|few|TRBJ1-2
CASSSGQDRGGYTF
TGTGCCAGCAGCTCTGGACAGGATCGAGGTGGCTACACCTTC
>TRBV6-1|TRBD1|few|TRBJ2-7
CASSTRTGAYEQYF
TGTGCCAGCAGTACCCGGACAGGAGCCTACGAGCAGTACTTC
>TRBV7-9|.|.|TRBJ2-1
CASSPGFEQFF
TGTGCCAGCAGCCCAGGGTTTGAGCAGTTCTTC
>TRBV6-8|.|.|TRBJ1-2
CASSYSQGLDYGYTF
TGTGCCAGCAGTTACTCGCAGGGGTTAGATTATGGCTACACCTTC
>TRBV27|TRBD2|few|TRBJ2-3
CASSLRLAGGPDHTDTQYF
TGTGCCAGCAGTTTAAGGCTAGCGGGGGGGCCGGACCACACAGATACGCAGTATTTT
>TRBV7-9|.|.|TRBJ2-2
CASSPRLQHNTGELFF
TGTGCCAGCAGCCCAAGGTTGCAGCATAACACCGGGGAGCTGTTTTTT
>TRBV2|.|.|TRBJ2-2
CAGAPSNRWGDTGELFF
TGTGCCGGGGCCCCCTCGAATCGTTGGGGTGACACCGGGGAGCTGTTTTTT
>TRBV6-8|.|once|TRBJ1-2
CASSFGGPDGYTF
TGTGCCAGCAGTTTTGGGGGCCCTGATGGCTACACCTTC
>TRBV12-5|TRBD2|.|TRBJ2-3
CASGRTSGGTDTQYF
TGTGCTAGTGGTAGGACTAGCGGGGGCACAGATACGCAGTATTTT
>TRBV6-2/TRBV6-3|.|.|TRBJ2-3
CASSYLGQGHATQYF
TGTGCCAGCAGTTACTTGGGTCAGGGCCACGCAACGCAGTATTTT
>TRBV7-2|.|many|TRBJ2-1
CASSLIEGYTYNEQFF
TGTGCCAGCAGCTTGATTGAGGGGTACACCTACAATGAGCAGTTCTTC
>TRBV12-3/TRBV12-4|.|few|TRBJ2-5
CASTAGGGETQYF
TGTGCCAGCACCGCTGGGGGAGGAGAGACCCAGTACTTC
>TRBV7-8|TRBD1|few|TRBJ2-7
CASSYRQGSSYEQYF
TGTGCCAGCAGCTACAGACAGGGGTCCTCCTACGAGCAGTACTTC
>TRBV4-3|.|.|TRBJ2-1
CASSQVRLSEQFF
TGCGCCAGCAGCCAAGTTAGGCTGAGTGAGCAGTTCTTC
>TRBV24-1|TRBD1|.|TRBJ1-5
CATSDSLTGKGQPQHF
TGTGCCACCAGTGATTCCCTGACAGGGAAGGGGCAGCCCCAGCATTTT
>TRBV10-3|TRBD1|.|TRBJ1-1
CAISRTGDTEAFF
TGTGCCATCAGCCGGACAGGGGACACTGAAGCTTTCTTT
>TRBV6-6|TRBD1|once|TRBJ2-7
CASSLPGQADREQYF
TGTGCCAGCAGTTTACCGGGACAGGCTGACAGGGAGCAGTACTTC
>TRBV14|.|.|TRBJ1-5
CASSQGGSGNQPQHF
TGTGCCAGCAGCCAAGGAGGTTCTGGCAATCAGCCCCAGCATTTT